The clone carrying this T cell receptor (beta chain) was observed a single time. Its specificity is unknown. Sequencing libraries made from TCR beta cDNA carried unique molecular identifiers. Between roughly 1 and 10 million T cells gave rise to around 500,000 cDNA molecules. TCRdb ran MiXCR on the PCR reads and lists one entry per CDR3 protein. The sample consists of about 680,000 distinct CDR3 sequences, approximately 59% of them appearing once. The data stem from a study of post-analysis software for immune sequencing data. Study-wide context: The study covered relapsing-remitting, secondary progressive and progressive-relapsing courses of multiple sclerosis.

Study outcomes and limitations: Controls showed significantly higher normalized Chao1 diversity than did multiple sclerosis patients. Roughly five TRBV segments, including TRBV5-6, TRBV5-1 and TRBV20-1, were more frequent in patients than controls.

The CDR3 covers 14 residues. The V end was cut by 7 bases, the J end by 0 bases, with 16 bases between. Per the germline V gene, CDR1 is SQVTM and CDR2 is ANQGSEA. The sequence was obtained from a girl aged 2 to 9 with multiple sclerosis. The sample comprised blood. This chain links TRBV29-1 with TRBJ2-7; D possibly uses TRBD1 or TRBD2 (5 bases each). The CDR3 bases are TGCAGCGGTACGGGGACGGGTACCTCCTACGAGCAGTACTTC. It yields the protein CSGTGTGTSYEQYF.